Included here is one TCR beta chain sequence, with context. J was trimmed by 7 bases and V by 5 bases; bases with no gene match: 8. The length of the CDR3 is 16 residues. Germline CDR1 and CDR2: LGHDT and YNNKEL (reference sequence). Sequenced by immunoSEQ multiplex PCR; TCRdb stores in-frame clones only, minus some. Among 120,000 or so clones listed, around 90% were seen once. The entry originates in a study of T cell responses to AZD1222 COVID-19 vaccine. The sequencing used peripheral blood, collected on day 0 of AZD1222 vaccination. This receptor was obtained from an adult in good health. The gene calls are TRBV3-1 (or the pseudogene TRBV3-2) and TRBJ2-1, with TRBD2 identical over 13 bases. The CDR3 loop is CASSSATGLAGNEQFF. DNA of the CDR3: TGTGCCAGCAGCAGTGCTACGGGACTAGCGGGGAATGAGCAGTTCTTC.